The TCR beta chain described here comes from a study of cytomegalovirus exposure and HLA in healthy donors. The table came from immunoSEQ multiplex PCR; TCRdb's copy has only in-frame clones and leaves some out. Of about 110,000 clones in the sample, around 85% were seen once. The ends lost 4 bases at V and 2 bases at J; junction bases unmatched: 9. Germline CDR1 reads SEHNR; CDR2 reads FQNEAQ (reference sequence). There are 16 residues in the CDR3. The chain uses TRBV7-9 and TRBJ2-7, with 9 bases aligning to TRBD1. The source of this sequence is a woman younger than 35 in good health and CMV-seronegative. Sequenced sample: PBMCs. The chain's CDR3 is CASSSSGTGLTYEQYF. The CDR3 bases are TGTGCCAGCAGCTCCTCAGGGACAGGGTTGACCTACGAGCAGTACTTC.